These T cell receptor beta chains were read from a single sample in a study of long-term antiretroviral therapy in people with HIV. Libraries were prepared by immunoSEQ multiplex PCR; TCRdb keeps only in-frame clonotypes and omits some of them. The table lists 10,000 to 11,000 clones, around 80% of them singletons. The specimen was unsorted PBMCs, collected 1.8 years after starting antiretroviral therapy. Receptors were obtained from a middle-aged man with HIV. Each CDR3 is given with its conserved first and last residue. The D gene is left open where the match is weak. Only some rows state a clone size, as once, few, many or a class for expanded clones.

D: NA
size: once
V: TRBV4-2
J: TRBJ2-2
CDR3: CASSQTGAQNTGELFF
DNA: TGTGCCAGCAGCCAAACGGGAGCCCAGAACACCGGGGAGCTGTTTTTT

D: TRBD1
size: NA
V: TRBV7-2
J: TRBJ2-7
CDR3: CASSRESGTGTIEQYF
DNA: TGTGCCAGCAGCCGCGAATCCGGGACAGGGACTATCGAGCAGTACTTC

D: TRBD1
size: NA
V: TRBV28
J: TRBJ1-5
CDR3: CASSTSGTANQPQHF
DNA: TGTGCCAGCAGTACCTCCGGGACAGCCAATCAGCCCCAGCATTTT

D: NA
size: NA
V: TRBV11-3
J: TRBJ2-1
CDR3: CASSVRHSNEQFF
DNA: TGTGCCAGCAGCGTCCGACATTCCAATGAGCAGTTCTTC

D: TRBD2
size: NA
V: TRBV4-1
J: TRBJ2-1
CDR3: CASSQVDLGLAYNEQFF
DNA: TGCGCCAGCAGCCAAGTGGACTTGGGACTAGCCTACAATGAGCAGTTCTTC

D: NA
size: NA
V: TRBV28
J: TRBJ1-2
CDR3: CASSSSGTSWDGYTF
DNA: TGTGCCAGCAGTTCTTCTGGGACATCTTGGGATGGCTACACCTTC

D: NA
size: NA
V: TRBV7-3
J: TRBJ2-7
CDR3: CASSPRDGTYEQYF
DNA: TGTGCCAGCAGCCCCCGGGACGGGACATACGAGCAGTACTTC

D: NA
size: once
V: TRBV5-1
J: TRBJ2-1
CDR3: CASSLSALSLRTAGLSDEQFF
DNA: TGCGCCAGCAGCTTATCCGCTTTATCTCTTCGGACAGCGGGACTTAGCGATGAGCAGTTCTTC

D: NA
size: NA
V: TRBV2
J: TRBJ1-4
CDR3: CASLGTGNEKLFF
DNA: TGTGCCAGCCTGGGGACCGGTAATGAAAAACTGTTTTTT

D: NA
size: NA
V: TRBV7-2
J: TRBJ1-2
CDR3: CASSLFVRGYTF
DNA: TGTGCCAGCAGCTTATTTGTCCGCGGCTACACCTTC

D: TRBD2
size: NA
V: TRBV11-1
J: TRBJ2-5
CDR3: CASSRVAGGYQETQYF
DNA: TGTGCCAGCAGCCGTGTAGCGGGAGGGTACCAAGAGACCCAGTACTTC

D: TRBD2
size: once
V: TRBV5-1
J: TRBJ2-7
CDR3: CASSAGGSYEQYF
DNA: TGCGCCAGCAGCGCGGGGGGCTCCTACGAGCAGTACTTC

D: NA
size: few
V: TRBV4-2
J: TRBJ1-2
CDR3: CASSQPGENYGYTF
DNA: TGTGCCAGCAGCCAACCGGGAGAGAACTATGGCTACACCTTC

D: NA
size: NA
V: TRBV27
J: TRBJ1-1
CDR3: CASTTLPFDTEAFF
DNA: TGTGCCAGCACGACTCTCCCATTTGATACTGAAGCTTTCTTT

D: NA
size: NA
V: TRBV18
J: TRBJ1-1
CDR3: CASSPADGNTEAFF
DNA: TGTGCCAGCTCACCAGCGGACGGGAACACTGAAGCTTTCTTT

D: NA
size: NA
V: TRBV18
J: TRBJ2-2
CDR3: CASSPPRYGELFF
DNA: TGTGCCAGCTCACCACCCCGGTACGGTGAGCTGTTTTTT

D: TRBD1
size: NA
V: TRBV6-5
J: TRBJ1-1
CDR3: CASSSDRALAFF
DNA: TGTGCCAGCAGTTCGGACAGGGCGTTAGCTTTCTTT

D: NA
size: NA
V: TRBV29-1
J: TRBJ2-1
CDR3: CSVALNEQFF
DNA: TGCAGCGTTGCGCTAAATGAGCAGTTCTTC

D: TRBD1
size: NA
V: TRBV19
J: TRBJ2-7
CDR3: CASSIRTGLNSYEQYF
DNA: TGTGCCAGTAGCATCCGGACAGGCTTGAACTCCTACGAGCAGTACTTC

D: NA
size: NA
V: TRBV18
J: TRBJ2-7
CDR3: CASSRVTSYEQYF
DNA: TGTGCCAGCTCTCGGGTAACATCCTACGAGCAGTACTTC

D: TRBD2
size: NA
V: TRBV27
J: TRBJ2-1
CDR3: CASSFPAGRYNEQFF
DNA: TGTGCCAGCAGTTTCCCAGCGGGACGTTACAATGAGCAGTTCTTC

D: NA
size: NA
V: TRBV5-1
J: TRBJ2-3
CDR3: CASRLTWASTDTQYF
DNA: TGCGCCAGCAGACTGACCTGGGCTTCCACAGATACGCAGTATTTT

D: NA
size: NA
V: TRBV28
J: TRBJ1-1
CDR3: CASRSGKTEAFF
DNA: TGTGCCAGCAGGTCAGGAAAAACTGAAGCTTTCTTT

D: NA
size: few
V: TRBV7-8
J: TRBJ1-3
CDR3: CASSSHQGTASGNTIYF
DNA: TGTGCCAGCAGCTCCCACCAAGGGACGGCCTCTGGAAACACCATATATTTT

D: NA
size: once
V: TRBV6-4
J: TRBJ1-2
CDR3: CASSARANYGYTF
DNA: TGTGCCAGCAGTGCCCGAGCTAACTATGGCTACACCTTC

D: NA
size: NA
V: TRBV14
J: TRBJ2-7
CDR3: CASSPTGSGDEQYF
DNA: TGTGCCAGCAGCCCTACGGGTTCCGGGGACGAGCAGTACTTC

D: NA
size: NA
V: TRBV7-9
J: TRBJ2-1
CDR3: CASLRGEYNEQFF
DNA: TGTGCCAGCCTCAGGGGTGAATACAATGAGCAGTTCTTC

D: NA
size: NA
V: TRBV19
J: TRBJ2-3
CDR3: CASSISREVRTQYF
DNA: TGTGCCAGTAGTATATCGCGGGAAGTGAGGACGCAGTATTTT

D: NA
size: few
V: TRBV7-2
J: TRBJ1-2
CDR3: CASSPIPGVDYGYTF
DNA: TGTGCCAGCAGCCCCATTCCGGGGGTGGACTATGGCTACACCTTC

D: NA
size: once
V: TRBV30
J: TRBJ1-1
CDR3: CAWSEASYTGAFF
DNA: TGTGCCTGGAGTGAAGCATCTTACACTGGAGCTTTCTTT

D: NA
size: NA
V: TRBV6-5
J: TRBJ1-3
CDR3: CASSYAGPGGNTIYF
DNA: TGTGCCAGCAGTTACGCCGGCCCTGGTGGAAACACCATATATTTT

D: NA
size: NA
V: TRBV7-3
J: TRBJ2-1
CDR3: CASSPDYSINEQFF
DNA: TGTGCCAGCAGCCCGGACTATTCTATCAATGAGCAGTTCTTC

D: NA
size: NA
V: TRBV27
J: TRBJ2-2
CDR3: CASSLGGAGTGELFF
DNA: TGTGCCAGCAGTTTAGGGGGAGCGGGCACCGGGGAGCTGTTTTTT

D: NA
size: NA
V: TRBV18
J: TRBJ2-7
CDR3: CASSPAVSARDLYEQYF
DNA: TGTGCCAGCTCACCTGCGGTTAGCGCCCGGGACCTCTACGAGCAGTACTTC

D: NA
size: NA
V: TRBV28
J: TRBJ2-6
CDR3: CASSNIGAGANVLTF
DNA: TGTGCCAGCAGTAATATAGGTGCTGGGGCCAACGTCCTGACTTTC

D: NA
size: NA
V: TRBV6-1
J: TRBJ1-2
CDR3: CASSARQTNYGYTF
DNA: TGTGCCAGCAGTGCACGACAGACTAACTATGGCTACACCTTC

D: TRBD2
size: few
V: TRBV28
J: TRBJ2-7
CDR3: CASSLGLAGSQQYF
DNA: TGTGCCAGCAGTCTCGGACTAGCGGGCTCCCAGCAGTACTTC

D: NA
size: NA
V: TRBV7-3
J: TRBJ1-5
CDR3: CASSWAHNQPQHF
DNA: TGTGCCAGCAGCTGGGCCCACAATCAGCCCCAGCATTTT

D: TRBD1
size: once
V: TRBV30
J: TRBJ2-7
CDR3: CAWSVQGAGAYEQYF
DNA: TGTGCCTGGAGTGTGCAGGGGGCAGGGGCCTACGAGCAGTACTTC

D: NA
size: once
V: TRBV7-8
J: TRBJ2-7
CDR3: CASSLAGKGGGRYEQYF
DNA: TGTGCCAGCAGCTTAGCAGGAAAAGGAGGGGGCCGCTACGAGCAGTACTTC

D: NA
size: NA
V: TRBV7-9
J: TRBJ1-5
CDR3: CAGYRLQPQHF
DNA: TGTGCCGGATACAGGTTACAGCCCCAGCATTTT

D: NA
size: NA
V: TRBV6-5
J: TRBJ2-5
CDR3: CASSLNSLQETQYF
DNA: TGTGCCAGCAGTTTGAATAGTCTCCAAGAGACCCAGTACTTC

D: NA
size: NA
V: TRBV6-1
J: TRBJ2-3
CDR3: CSTPGRVPDTQYF
DNA: TGTTCCACCCCGGGAAGGGTCCCAGATACGCAGTATTTT

D: TRBD2
size: NA
V: TRBV30
J: TRBJ2-1
CDR3: CAWSYGLAGGGEQFF
DNA: TGTGCCTGGAGTTATGGGCTAGCGGGGGGGGGTGAGCAGTTCTTC

D: NA
size: NA
V: TRBV10-1
J: TRBJ2-7
CDR3: CASRQTELYYEQYF
DNA: TGCGCCAGCAGACAGACAGAGCTATACTACGAGCAGTACTTC

D: NA
size: NA
V: TRBV5-4
J: TRBJ2-3
CDR3: CASSFSVSSFDTQYF
DNA: TGTGCCAGCAGCTTTAGTGTCAGTTCCTTCGATACGCAGTATTTT

D: NA
size: NA
V: TRBV28
J: TRBJ1-1
CDR3: CASRSVRGSEAFF
DNA: TGTGCCAGCAGGTCCGTCAGGGGATCTGAAGCTTTCTTT

D: NA
size: NA
V: TRBV5-1
J: TRBJ2-1
CDR3: CASSLVGQGQGYNEQFF
DNA: TGCGCCAGCAGCTTGGTGGGTCAAGGCCAGGGGTACAATGAGCAGTTCTTC

D: NA
size: NA
V: TRBV28
J: TRBJ1-2
CDR3: CASSYRDTRTSYTF
DNA: TGTGCCAGCAGTTATCGGGACACCCGAACGAGCTACACCTTC

D: NA
size: NA
V: TRBV6-5
J: TRBJ1-4
CDR3: CASSYLGASRNEKLFF
DNA: TGTGCCAGCAGTTACCTGGGGGCCAGCAGAAATGAAAAACTGTTTTTT

D: NA
size: once
V: TRBV4-1
J: TRBJ2-5
CDR3: CASSQEQAGTYQETQYF
DNA: TGCGCCAGCAGCCAGGAACAAGCGGGCACTTACCAAGAGACCCAGTACTTC

D: TRBD1
size: NA
V: TRBV27
J: TRBJ2-2
CDR3: CASSPLGAGQAAAGELFF
DNA: TGTGCCAGCAGCCCCTTGGGGGCTGGACAGGCCGCCGCCGGGGAGCTGTTTTTT

D: NA
size: NA
V: TRBV6-5
J: TRBJ1-1
CDR3: CASSYSLGTNTEAFF
DNA: TGTGCCAGCAGTTACTCACTAGGGACGAACACTGAAGCTTTCTTT

D: NA
size: NA
V: TRBV5-4
J: TRBJ1-4
CDR3: CASSVALDANEKLFF
DNA: TGTGCCAGCAGCGTGGCCCTGGATGCTAATGAAAAACTGTTTTTT

D: TRBD2
size: NA
V: TRBV7-9
J: TRBJ2-3
CDR3: CASSPRDYLTDTQYF
DNA: TGTGCCAGCAGCCCGAGGGACTACCTCACAGATACGCAGTATTTT

D: NA
size: NA
V: TRBV10-2
J: TRBJ1-1
CDR3: CASSGDYLEAFF
DNA: TGCGCCAGCAGCGGGGACTACCTTGAAGCTTTCTTT

D: NA
size: NA
V: TRBV27
J: TRBJ1-4
CDR3: CASSLSQGSLGFEKLFF
DNA: TGTGCCAGCAGTTTAAGCCAGGGGAGTTTGGGTTTTGAAAAACTGTTTTTT

D: TRBD2
size: NA
V: TRBV29-1
J: TRBJ2-1
CDR3: CSGLGLAGYNEQFF
DNA: TGCAGCGGTCTAGGACTAGCGGGGTACAATGAGCAGTTCTTC